Below are 16 T cell receptor beta chains sequenced from a single sample in a study of blood T cells in healthy people across ages. For the second PCR, which ran for about 6 to 11 cycles, a sample-barcoded 5' primer and a J-beta primer mix were used. Each CDR3 protein is one row after TCRdb ran MiXCR on the 5' RACE reads. There are 1.5 million to 2 million distinct CDR3 sequences in the sample; about 28% occur only once, and more than 6% lies in the top ten. Sequencing used blood. These receptors all stem from a woman aged 30 to 39 in good health.

The CDR3 loop is CSAPDRGGKTDTQYF. The CDR3 DNA reads as TGCAGTGCCCCGGATCGGGGGGGGAAGACAGATACGCAGTATTTT. V and J are TRBV20-1 and TRBJ2-3, with 8 bases lining up with TRBD2. The CDR3 is 15 amino acids. V lost 6 bases, J lost 3 bases, and 11 bases stayed unmatched. Germline CDR1 and CDR2: DFQATT and SNEGSKA (reference sequence).

This clonotype was observed at least ten times. The J gene is TRBJ2-7, the V gene TRBV7-2; D possibly corresponds to TRBD2 (6 bases). V dropped 1 base and J dropped 1 base, with 14 bases sitting between them. This CDR3 has 16 amino acids. CDR1 and CDR2 (germline): SGHTA, FQGNSA. The CDR3 loop is CASSLVAGAGSYEQYF. In DNA, the CDR3 is TGTGCCAGCAGCTTAGTGGCGGGCGCGGGGTCCTACGAGCAGTACTTC.

This clonotype was seen a handful of times. The chain links TRBV2 to TRBJ2-3, with TRBD2 identical over 7 bases. The CDR3 loop spans 15 amino acids. V was pared by 4 bases and J by 2 bases, with 6 bases of the junction left unmatched. CDR1 is SNHLY, CDR2 FYNNEI, per germline. As DNA, the CDR3 is TGTGCCAGCAGTGTTCGGGGAGGGTCCACAGATACGCAGTATTTT. This sequence encodes CASSVRGGSTDTQYF.

This clonotype came up many times. The chain has TRBV15 and TRBJ2-5, with D unclear. The V end lost 0 bases, the J end lost 4 bases, and 6 bases lay between the germline ends. CDR1 and CDR2 (germline): LNHNV, YYDKDF (reference sequence). The CDR3 is 13 amino acids. This CDR3 is CATSRDTLETQYF. The CDR3 DNA follows: TGTGCCACCAGCAGAGATACCCTAGAGACCCAGTACTTC.

J is TRBJ2-7 and V is TRBV3-1, with 10 nucleotides matching TRBD1. V lost 5 bases, J lost 7 bases, and 11 bases stayed unmatched. This CDR3 comprises 15 residues. Germline CDR1 reads LGHDT; CDR2 reads YNNKEL (reference sequence). CDR3: CASSGPGTGVQEQYF. CDR3 coding DNA: TGTGCCAGCAGCGGGCCCGGGACAGGGGTTCAAGAGCAGTACTTC.

The table lists this clonotype with a few counts. A read error is possible here, since a much larger clone lies one base away. The chain uses TRBV27 and TRBJ1-1; 8 nucleotides agree with TRBD1. This CDR3 has 12 residues. Germline loops: CDR1 MNHEY, CDR2 SMNVEV (reference sequence). The V and J ends lost 9 bases and 4 bases, in that order; junction bases with no gene match: 4. In DNA, the CDR3 is TGTGCCAGGAGACAGGGGAGCACTGAAGCTTTCTTT. Translating it yields CARRQGSTEAFF.

The V gene is TRBV7-9, the J gene TRBJ2-5; 12 bases line up with TRBD2. CDR3 length equals 16 residues. The germline V gene has CDR1 SEHNR and CDR2 FQNEAQ (reference sequence). The V gene end was trimmed by 5 bases and the J gene end by 7 bases; junction bases not matched to a gene: 11. The CDR3 here is CASSLGLAGTEGTQYF. CDR3 bases: TGTGCCAGCAGCCTCGGACTAGCGGGGACCGAAGGGACCCAGTACTTC.

There are many counts of this clonotype. The chain links TRBV20-1 to TRBJ2-1, with 8 bases that match TRBD2. Germline V gene lookup returns CDR1 DFQATT and CDR2 SNEGSKA (reference sequence). The CDR3 is 14 residues long. V was clipped by 5 bases and J by 4 bases; unmatched bases: 7. CDR3 sequence: CSARTSGPYNEQFF. CDR3 nucleotides: TGCAGTGCTCGAACTAGCGGTCCTTACAATGAGCAGTTCTTC.

The table lists this clonotype with a count of one. The chain employs TRBV7-2 and TRBJ2-5, with D possibly being TRBD1 (6 bases). V was shortened by 0 bases and J by 3 bases, with 11 bases between the two germline ends. This CDR3 has 15 amino acids. The V gene's germline CDR1 is SGHTA and CDR2 FQGNSA. As DNA, the CDR3 is TGTGCCAGCAGCTTAGCAGGACAGCGAAAAGAGACCCAGTACTTC. It is translated as CASSLAGQRKETQYF.

The rearrangement links TRBV14 to TRBJ1-2, with D possibly TRBD1 on 6 matching bases. V lost 7 bases to trimming and J lost 4 bases, with 13 bases between them. CDR1 is SGHDN, CDR2 FVKESK, per germline. The CDR3 runs to 13 residues. The DNA for the CDR3 is TGTGCCAGCAAACGAGGGGGTAGCTATGGCTACACCTTC. Its translation: CASKRGGSYGYTF.

The chain is built from TRBV28 and TRBJ2-7, with 7 bases identical to TRBD1. CDR1 is MDHEN, CDR2 SYDVKM, per germline. V lost 6 bases, J lost 0 bases, and 8 bases stayed unmatched. This CDR3 comprises 15 residues. The CDR3 DNA sequence: TGTGCCAGCAGCCGGCCGGGACAGATCTCCTACGAGCAGTACTTC. It yields the protein CASSRPGQISYEQYF.

This clonotype was counted at least ten times. The chain uses TRBV4-3 and TRBJ1-2; D ambiguous. The CDR3 is 16 residues long. The germline gives CDR1 LGHNA, CDR2 YSLEER. V was trimmed by 0 bases and J by 8 bases, leaving 19 bases between them. CDR3 region: CASSQDFEVNTLGYTF. The CDR3 DNA is TGCGCCAGCAGCCAAGATTTCGAGGTGAATACGCTCGGCTACACCTTC.

This rearrangement joins TRBV5-1 to TRBJ2-1; TRBD2 matches 12 bases. The CDR3 has 16 amino acids. The V gene's germline CDR1 is SGHRS and CDR2 YFSETQ. Trimming removed 4 bases from V and 0 bases from J; junction bases left unmatched: 2. CDR3 coding DNA: TGCGCCAGCAGCGCGGGACTAGCGGGCTCCTACAATGAGCAGTTCTTC. Protein: CASSAGLAGSYNEQFF.

The chain couples TRBV5-1 to TRBJ2-7; D not resolved. The CDR3 loop spans 12 amino acids. Deletions cut 4 bases from V and 11 bases from J, with 16 bases between. Germline V gene lookup returns CDR1 SGHRS and CDR2 YFSETQ. The DNA of the CDR3 is TGCGCCAGCAGCCCCCCGGACCTGATGGAGTACTTC. This sequence encodes CASSPPDLMEYF.

V and J are TRBV5-1 and TRBJ2-1; 9 nucleotides agree with TRBD1. Germline assignment: CDR1 SGHRS and CDR2 YFSETQ. After removal of 1 base from V and 6 bases from J, the junction contained 5 bases not matched to a gene. This CDR3 comprises 15 residues. This chain's CDR3 is CASSLRDRDCNEQFF. In DNA, the CDR3 is TGCGCCAGCAGCTTGCGGGACAGGGATTGCAATGAGCAGTTCTTC.

This clonotype has more than one count but fewer than ten. The V and J genes are TRBV5-1 and TRBJ2-5, with 9 bases aligning to TRBD1. V shed 8 bases, J shed 11 bases, and the junction held 19 bases outside the gene matches. The CDR3 has 15 amino acids. In germline, CDR1 is SGHRS, CDR2 YFSETQ. This CDR3 is CASSLGTGRDNEQYF. The CDR3 DNA is TGCGCCAGTAGCCTGGGGACAGGGAGGGACAATGAGCAGTACTTC.